The entry that follows covers one TCR beta chain sequence. This entry is derived from a study of cytomegalovirus exposure and HLA in healthy donors. V shed 4 bases and J 4 bases; nucleotides not matched to a gene: 5. The germline CDR1 and CDR2 sequences are SGHRS and YFSETQ. The CDR3 runs to 15 residues. PCR primers comprised 60 Vbeta and 13 Jbeta primers. Libraries were prepared by immunoSEQ multiplex PCR; TCRdb keeps only in-frame clonotypes and omits some of them. The sample lists about 82,000 clones, 85% to 90% seen once, with about 2.5% in the top ten. Sequencing was performed on PBMCs. This TCR came from a man aged 18 to 30 in good health and CMV-seronegative. The gene calls are TRBV5-1 and TRBJ1-5; 10 positions match TRBD1. CDR3 protein: CASSPGDRGNQPQHF. For the CDR3, the DNA is TGCGCCAGCAGCCCAGGGGACAGGGGAAATCAGCCCCAGCATTTT.